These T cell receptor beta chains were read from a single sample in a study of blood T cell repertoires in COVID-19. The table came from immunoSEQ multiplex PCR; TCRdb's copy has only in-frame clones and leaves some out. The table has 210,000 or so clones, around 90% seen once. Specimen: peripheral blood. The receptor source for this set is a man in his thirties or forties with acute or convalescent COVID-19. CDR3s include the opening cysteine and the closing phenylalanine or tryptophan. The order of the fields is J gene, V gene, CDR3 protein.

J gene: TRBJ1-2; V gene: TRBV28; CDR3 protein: CASTTTNPYGYTF
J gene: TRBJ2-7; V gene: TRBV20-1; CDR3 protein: CSASLYEQYF
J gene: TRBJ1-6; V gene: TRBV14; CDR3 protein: CASTGQRNSPLHF
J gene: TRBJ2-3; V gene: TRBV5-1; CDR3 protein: CASSFGGGGETDTQYF
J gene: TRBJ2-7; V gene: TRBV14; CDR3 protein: CASSSSGKEWGHEQYF
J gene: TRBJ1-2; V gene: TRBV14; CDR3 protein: CASSQLADYGYTF
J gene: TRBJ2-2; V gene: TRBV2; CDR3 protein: CASSPPGHLNTGELFF
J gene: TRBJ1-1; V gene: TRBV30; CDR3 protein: CAWSVSQNTEAFF
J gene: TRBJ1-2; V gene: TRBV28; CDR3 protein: CASISDRARGYTF
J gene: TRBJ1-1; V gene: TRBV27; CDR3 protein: CASSLNGREAFF
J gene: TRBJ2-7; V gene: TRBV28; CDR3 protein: CASSWGGGYSDYEQYF
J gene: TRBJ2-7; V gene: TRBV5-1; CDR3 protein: CASSLTGVLVRYEQYF
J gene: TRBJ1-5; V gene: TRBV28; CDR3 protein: CASFLGGNQPQHF
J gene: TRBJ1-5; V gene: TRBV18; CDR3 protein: CASSVGQVGYQPQHF
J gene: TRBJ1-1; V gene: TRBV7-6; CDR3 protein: CASSLQGRVNTEAFF
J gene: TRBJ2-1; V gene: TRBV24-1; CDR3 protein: CATSTPGGSSYNEQFF
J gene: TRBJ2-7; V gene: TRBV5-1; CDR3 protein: CASSVTDRINYEQYF
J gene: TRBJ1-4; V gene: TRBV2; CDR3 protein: CASRGGRGEKLFF